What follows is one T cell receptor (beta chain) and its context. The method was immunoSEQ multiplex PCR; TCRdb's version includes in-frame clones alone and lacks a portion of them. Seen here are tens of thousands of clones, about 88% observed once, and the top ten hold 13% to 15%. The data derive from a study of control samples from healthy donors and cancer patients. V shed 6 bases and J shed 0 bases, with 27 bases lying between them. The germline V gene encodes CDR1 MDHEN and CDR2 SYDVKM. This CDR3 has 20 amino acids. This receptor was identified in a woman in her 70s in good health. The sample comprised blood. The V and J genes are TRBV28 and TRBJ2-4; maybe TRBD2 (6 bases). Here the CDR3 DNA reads TGTGCCAGCAGCCCCGCAGCGGGTCGCTGGGGGGTGATAGCCAAAAACATTCAGTACTTC. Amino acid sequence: CASSPAAGRWGVIAKNIQYF.